Below are 21 T cell receptor beta chains sequenced from a single sample in a study of beta chain features in type 1 diabetes. Study-level results: When Type 1 diabetes patients were examined, their TCRB CDR3s proved moderately but significantly shorter in all four CD4+ subsets.

Which antigens these TCRs recognize remains unknown. Investigators reverse transcribed all isolated RNA, so they sequenced expressed TCRB transcripts. Libraries were prepared by immunoSEQ multiplex PCR; TCRdb keeps only in-frame clonotypes and omits some of them. Of 300,000 to 400,000 clones listed, 9.3% are singletons. Sequencing input: central memory CD4+ T cells from blood. Receptors were obtained from a man younger than 40 with type 1 diabetes.

Comment on this clone: The same CDR3 also results from other DNA sequences found in this sample. The chain uses TRBV7-9 and TRBJ2-5; D gene unclear. Trimming took 2 bases from V and 2 from J, leaving 3 bases between them. The CDR3 totals 12 residues. Germline V lookup: CDR1 SEHNR, CDR2 FQNEAQ (reference sequence). The chain's CDR3 is CASSLTQETQYF. In DNA, the CDR3 is TGTGCCAGCAGCTTAACACAAGAGACCCAGTACTTC.

The chain combines TRBV18 with TRBJ2-1, with no clear D. V lost 6 bases and J 6 bases, leaving 21 bases between the germline ends. This CDR3 is 16 amino acids long. Germline loops: CDR1 KGHSH, CDR2 LQKENI. The CDR3 DNA is TGTGCCAGCTCGCCTACGTTGGATCCGGTGGGCAATGAGCAGTTCTTC. Residues: CASSPTLDPVGNEQFF.

This clone occurred a few times. V and J are TRBV10-2 and TRBJ1-6; 9 positions agree with TRBD1. The germline V gene encodes CDR1 WSHSY and CDR2 SAAADI. The ends lost 1 base at V and 6 bases at J; junction bases unmatched: 7. The CDR3 sequence is 17 residues long. The CDR3 protein is CASSEYGTGSGNSPLHF. CDR3 nucleotides: TGCGCCAGCAGTGAGTACGGGACAGGGTCAGGTAATTCACCCCTCCACTTT.

Turning to this clone: At one of its ends the junction is not consistent with the germline gene, which may arise from a read error. The chain combines TRBV11-2 with TRBJ1-6; the match to TRBD1 covers 8 bases. The CDR3 contains 16 residues. The germline V gene has CDR1 SGHAT and CDR2 FQNNGV. The CDR3 DNA is TGCGCCAGCAGCCAAGATACAGGGGGTTATAATTCACCCCTCCACTTT. This gives the protein CASSQDTGGYNSPLHF. Variable domain in full (rest from reference TRBV11-2 and TRBJ1-6): EAGVAQSPRYKIIEKRQSVAFWCNPISGHATLYWYQQILGQGPKLLIQFQNNGVVDDSQLPKDRFSAERLKGVDSTLKIQPAKLEDSAVYLCASSQDTGGYNSPLHFGNGTRLTVT.

V gene TRBV7-2 combines with J gene TRBJ2-1; D possibly corresponds to TRBD2 (7 bases). Trimming cost V 3 bases and J 8 bases, with 14 bases left between them. CDR1 SGHTA and CDR2 FQGNSA come from the germline V gene. This CDR3 is 14 amino acids long. CDR3 protein: CASSFFQGRDEQFF. The DNA of the CDR3 is TGTGCCAGCAGCTTTTTTCAGGGGAGGGATGAGCAGTTCTTC.

This clone has just a few counts. The rearrangement uses TRBV4-3 and TRBJ2-7; a weak D match, TRBD1 (6 bases). Germline V gene lookup returns CDR1 LGHNA and CDR2 YSLEER. Trimming pared 1 base from V and 2 bases from J, leaving 18 bases between. This CDR3 contains 17 residues. CDR3 DNA sequence: TGCGCCAGCAGCCAAGGGTCTTCAGGGGTGATCGCCTACGAGCAGTACTTC. As protein: CASSQGSSGVIAYEQYF.

This clone was picked up many times. The chain has TRBV7-2 and TRBJ2-7; weak D call: TRBD2 (5 bases). From germline, CDR1 is SGHTA and CDR2 FQGNSA. This CDR3 spans 15 amino acids. V shed 2 bases and J shed 2 bases, with 13 bases lying between them. The CDR3 DNA follows: TGTGCCAGCAGCTTAACCCGGGATCTCGCCTACGAGCAGTACTTC. It translates to CASSLTRDLAYEQYF.

This clone has only a few counts. Different DNA sequences within this sample yield the same CDR3. The chain's CDR3 is CASSDRPNTEAFF. The CDR3 DNA sequence: TGTGCCAGTAGTGACAGGCCAAACACTGAAGCTTTCTTT. V is TRBV19 and J is TRBJ1-1, with D possibly matching TRBD1 (6 bases). The length of the CDR3 is 13 residues. From germline, CDR1 is LNHDA and CDR2 SQIVND (reference sequence). V was clipped by 5 bases and J by 2 bases, with 9 bases between them.

This rearrangement joins TRBV18 to TRBJ2-2; the match to TRBD1 covers 8 bases. This CDR3 has 17 residues. J gave up 1 base and V 3 bases, and 7 bases lay outside the gene matches. Germline V gene lookup returns CDR1 KGHSH and CDR2 LQKENI. CDR3 sequence: CASSPQGAGMNTGELFF. The CDR3 region has the DNA TGTGCCAGCTCACCCCAGGGGGCAGGGATGAACACCGGGGAGCTGTTTTTT.

The V and J genes are TRBV10-2 and TRBJ2-3, with 8 bases aligning to TRBD2. J gave up 1 base and V 6 bases, and 6 bases lay outside the gene matches. Germline loops: CDR1 WSHSY, CDR2 SAAADI. The CDR3 has 15 amino acids. In DNA, the CDR3 is TGCGCCAGCAGGTTAGCGGGACAAGGCACAGATACGCAGTATTTT. Its protein is CASRLAGQGTDTQYF.

This clone was detected a few times. V is TRBV29-1 and J is TRBJ2-7, with TRBD1 identical over 9 bases. Germline V gives CDR1 SQVTM, CDR2 ANQGSEA. This CDR3 contains 13 residues. J was trimmed by 5 bases and V by 4 bases; bases with no gene match: 6. CDR3 sequence (DNA): TGCAGCGTTGCCCCGGGACAGGGCCACGAGCAGTACTTC. Translated, it gives CSVAPGQGHEQYF.

The gene calls are TRBV4-3 and TRBJ1-2, with a weak D call TRBD1 (6 bases). V was cut by 4 bases and J by 4 bases, with 19 bases left in between. The CDR3 length is 16 residues. Germline V gene lookup returns CDR1 LGHNA and CDR2 YSLEER. This CDR3 reads CASSLGRGGRGYGYTF. In DNA, the CDR3 is TGCGCCAGCAGCCTAGGAAGGGGGGGGCGAGGCTATGGCTACACCTTC.

At least ten counts were recorded for this clone. This chain connects TRBV21-1 to TRBJ2-4; the table's D call, TRBD1, was not checked against the DNA. TRBV21-1 is a documented pseudogene. The CDR3 consists of 14 residues. This CDR3 reads CASSKENRGNIQYF. The DNA of the CDR3 is TGTGCCAGCAGCAAAGAGAACAGGGGAAACATTCAGTACTTC.

The J gene is TRBJ2-7, the V gene TRBV14; a weak D match, TRBD1 (6 bases). The CDR3 has 14 amino acids. Germline CDR1 SGHDN, CDR2 FVKESK. V dropped 3 bases and J dropped 3 bases, with 12 bases sitting between them. The CDR3 region has the DNA TGTGCCAGCAGCCAGACAGGTACTCACTACGAGCAGTACTTC. It specifies CASSQTGTHYEQYF.

This clone was counted between two and nine times. The rearrangement links TRBV11-2 to TRBJ2-3; either TRBD1 or TRBD2 may fit D (6 bases each). Trimming shortened V by 5 bases and J by 1 base, and 10 bases separated the two germline ends. The germline V gene has CDR1 SGHAT and CDR2 FQNNGV. CDR3 length: 14 amino acids. The CDR3 loop is CASSPGAGTDTQYF. The CDR3 region has the DNA TGTGCCAGCAGCCCGGGGGCGGGCACAGATACGCAGTATTTT.

This clone was seen once. The chain carries TRBV28 and TRBJ2-5; perhaps D is TRBD1 or TRBD2 (5 bases each). The CDR3 loop spans 14 amino acids. Trimming shortened V by 3 bases and J by 5 bases, and 13 bases separated the two germline ends. CDR1 is MDHEN, CDR2 SYDVKM, per germline. The CDR3 sequence is CASSFGTHGETQYF. The CDR3 DNA sequence: TGTGCCAGCAGTTTCGGGACCCACGGGGAGACCCAGTACTTC.

A few counts support this clone. The rearrangement joins TRBV7-9 to TRBJ1-3; D ambiguous. Germline-derived CDR1 and CDR2 are SEHNR and FQNEAQ (reference sequence). V was clipped by 4 bases and J by 0 bases, with 7 bases between them. The CDR3 runs 14 residues. The CDR3 region is CASSSASSGNTIYF. The CDR3 bases are TGTGCCAGCAGCTCGGCTAGCTCTGGAAACACCATATATTTT.

In its sample, this clone was seen a few times. The chain employs TRBV27 and TRBJ1-6; possibly TRBD1 for D (6 bases). Germline values: CDR1 MNHEY, CDR2 SMNVEV (reference sequence). V lost 7 bases and J lost 13, with 20 bases in between. The CDR3 extends over 14 amino acids. For the CDR3, the DNA is TGTGCCAGCAAGCCCCTGACAGGTTACAATCCCCTCCACTTT. This codes for CASKPLTGYNPLHF.

The chain uses TRBV4-3 and TRBJ1-6; D is perhaps TRBD1 (6 bases). From germline, CDR1 is LGHNA and CDR2 YSLEER. CDR3 length: 16 amino acids. V was pared by 3 bases and J by 3 bases, with 12 bases between. CDR3 bases: TGCGCCAGCAGCCAGTCCTGGACAGACTATAATTCACCCCTCCACTTT. Translating gives CASSQSWTDYNSPLHF.

This chain connects TRBV15 to TRBJ2-1; 11 bases are a match to TRBD2. This CDR3 has 15 amino acids. V was pared by 5 bases and J by 5 bases, with 5 bases of the junction left unmatched. CDR1 and CDR2 from the germline V gene are LNHNV and YYDKDF (reference sequence). In DNA form, the CDR3 reads TGTGCCACCAGCCCACCGGGACTAGCGGACAATGAGCAGTTCTTC. Its protein is CATSPPGLADNEQFF.

This clone was observed a handful of times. This chain joins TRBV6-6 and TRBJ1-2; the D gene is possibly TRBD1 (6 bases). CDR3 length equals 13 residues. Trimming stripped 8 bases from V and 8 bases from J, with 18 bases between. From germline, CDR1 is MNHNY and CDR2 SVGAGI (reference sequence). The DNA of the CDR3 is TGTGCCAGCCATTTTACAGGGCCCAGCGGCTACACCTTC. Translating gives CASHFTGPSGYTF.